These 23 T cell receptor beta chains share one sample of origin, sequenced in a study of T cells in localized non-small cell lung cancer (dated by TCRdb to 2020 to 2022). The library was produced with the immunoSEQ multiplex PCR assay. TCRdb stores this immuneACCESS table with in-frame sequences only. Part of the clones is absent; in the studies checked, under half of the shortfall reflects unresolved V genes, and no reason is known for the rest. The sample table lists more than 45,000 clones, more than 85% of them with a count of one. The ten top clones hold 2.5% of the sample. The sample here was PBMCs, taken before any cancer treatment. The receptors come from a man between 40 and 69 years old with stage II lung adenocarcinoma.

J is TRBJ2-5 and V is TRBV29-1; D remains ambiguous. Germline V gene lookup returns CDR1 SQVTM and CDR2 ANQGSEA. The V gene lost 2 bases and the J gene lost 5 bases, with 6 bases spanning the gap. This CDR3 is 11 amino acids long. The CDR3 loop is CSVEIRETQYF. In DNA form, the CDR3 reads TGCAGCGTTGAAATTCGGGAGACCCAGTACTTC.

The V call is TRBV2, the J call TRBJ2-7; D is possibly TRBD1 or TRBD2 (5 bases each). Germline CDR1 and CDR2: SNHLY and FYNNEI. This CDR3 has 16 residues. V lost 10 bases and J 0 bases, leaving 22 bases between the germline ends. The CDR3: CATAAGTPGSSYEQYV. CDR3 nucleotides: TGTGCCACCGCGGCTGGGACGCCAGGGAGCTCCTACGAGCAGTACGTC.

V gene TRBV2 combines with J gene TRBJ2-6; D is uncertain. The V end lost 6 bases, the J end lost 1 base, and 7 bases lay between the germline ends. The germline CDR1 and CDR2 sequences are SNHLY and FYNNEI. This CDR3 has 14 residues. CDR3 in amino acids: CASRFGSGANVLTF. DNA of the CDR3: TGTGCCAGCAGGTTCGGGTCTGGGGCCAACGTCCTGACTTTC.

The gene calls are TRBV5-1 and TRBJ2-2, with 11 bases fitting TRBD2. The CDR3 has 18 residues. From germline, CDR1 is SGHRS and CDR2 YFSETQ. The junction had 10 bases not matched to a gene; V was cut back by 2 bases and J by 4 bases. CDR3 in DNA: TGCGCCAGCAGCTTCGGAACTAGCGGGGGTTCGGGCACCGGGGAGCTGTTTTTT. This codes for CASSFGTSGGSGTGELFF.

CDR3 sequence: CASSPGGAPTGELFF. The CDR3 DNA reads as TGTGCCAGCAGCCCCGGGGGGGCCCCCACCGGGGAGCTGTTTTTT. The chain combines TRBV11-1 with TRBJ2-2; TRBD2 matches at 8 bases. J lost 4 bases, V lost 5 bases, and 6 bases had no gene match. The CDR3 loop spans 15 amino acids. Germline V CDR1 and CDR2: SGHAT, FQDESV (reference sequence).

This chain links TRBV6-1 with TRBJ1-2; D not certain. There are 16 residues in the CDR3. The germline CDR1 and CDR2 sequences are MNHNS and SASEGT. The V end lost 1 base, the J end lost 0 bases, and 12 bases lay between the germline ends. This CDR3 reads CASSEERRGTNYGYTF. The CDR3 region has the DNA TGTGCCAGCAGTGAAGAGAGGCGAGGAACTAACTATGGCTACACCTTC.

The rearrangement joins TRBV6-1 to TRBJ2-1; tentatively, D is TRBD2 (6 bases). The germline V gene encodes CDR1 MNHNS and CDR2 SASEGT. The CDR3 covers 16 residues. Trimming shortened V by 3 bases and J by 0 bases, and 12 bases separated the two germline ends. CDR3 DNA: TGTGCCAGCAGTGACCCGGGGGTTCTCTCCTACAATGAGCAGTTCTTC. Protein product: CASSDPGVLSYNEQFF.

The J gene is TRBJ2-1, the V gene TRBV6-5; D unresolved. This CDR3 spans 14 amino acids. Trimming removed 6 bases at V and 5 bases at J, with 14 bases between. CDR1 is MNHEY and CDR2 is SVGAGI in the germline V gene. CDR3 in DNA: TGTGCCAGCAGGGACGGAGCCATTAACAATGAGCAGTTCTTC. Translated: CASRDGAINNEQFF.

This clone was detected only once. The V gene is TRBV30, the J gene TRBJ1-2, with D hard to call. Between the trimmed V and J ends, which lost 5 bases and 4 bases, there was a span of 8 bases. Germline values: CDR1 GTSNPN, CDR2 SVGIG (reference sequence). CDR3 size: 11 residues. The CDR3 reads CAWGWSYGYTF. CDR3 in DNA: TGTGCCTGGGGTTGGTCCTATGGCTACACCTTC.

This chain connects TRBV5-4 to TRBJ2-3; no definite D call. Between the trimmed V and J ends, which lost 0 bases and 2 bases, there was a span of 7 bases. The germline CDR1 and CDR2 sequences are SGHNT and YYREEE (reference sequence). The CDR3 is made up of 14 amino acids. CDR3 sequence: CASSLGTNTDTQYF. Written as DNA, the CDR3 is TGTGCCAGCAGCTTGGGCACAAACACAGATACGCAGTATTTT.

This sequence joins TRBV10-3 and TRBJ2-3, with 9 positions matching TRBD1. The CDR3 loop spans 15 amino acids. CDR1 and CDR2 (germline): ENHRY, SYGVKD. Germline trimming cut 2 bases from V and 3 bases from J; bases unmatched to any gene: 3. The CDR3, as DNA: TGTGCCATCAGTGAGCCGGGACAGGGTACAGATACGCAGTATTTT. Translating it yields CAISEPGQGTDTQYF.

This clone was found a few times. This rearrangement joins TRBV12-5 to TRBJ2-6, with TRBD1 as a possible D gene (5 bases). Germline CDR1 LGHNT, CDR2 FRNRAP. The CDR3 extends over 18 amino acids. The V end lost 2 bases, the J end lost 0 bases, and 14 bases lay between the germline ends. DNA of the CDR3: TGTGCTAGTGGTTTGCACTCAGGGTCTGACTCTGGGGCCAACGTCCTGACTTTC. As protein: CASGLHSGSDSGANVLTF.

The V call is TRBV5-4, the J call TRBJ2-3, with a weak D call TRBD2 (6 bases). V dropped 4 bases and J dropped 2 bases, with 17 bases sitting between them. Germline V gene lookup returns CDR1 SGHNT and CDR2 YYREEE (reference sequence). The CDR3 contains 16 residues. CDR3 in amino acids: CASSQEGLATTDTQYF. CDR3 bases: TGTGCCAGCAGCCAAGAGGGCCTAGCGACCACAGATACGCAGTATTTT.

The rearrangement links TRBV6-6 to TRBJ1-4, with D tentatively TRBD1 (5 bases). The CDR3 loop spans 14 amino acids. V gave up 5 bases and J gave up 8 bases, with 15 bases separating them. Germline loops: CDR1 MNHNY, CDR2 SVGAGI (reference sequence). The CDR3 sequence: CASSLESTVEKLFF. The CDR3 DNA reads TGTGCCAGCAGTCTCGAGTCGACAGTAGAAAAACTGTTTTTT.

The chain joins TRBV30 to TRBJ2-2; a possible D gene is TRBD1 (5 bases). Germline assignment: CDR1 GTSNPN and CDR2 SVGIG (reference sequence). Trimming shortened V by 2 bases and J by 7 bases, and 8 bases separated the two germline ends. This CDR3 is built from 12 residues. Here the CDR3 reads CAWSWGSGELFF. The CDR3 nucleotides are TGTGCCTGGAGTTGGGGCAGCGGGGAGCTGTTTTTT.

The gene calls are TRBV27 and TRBJ2-3, with 7 bases identical to TRBD2. The CDR3 runs to 13 residues. The germline V gene encodes CDR1 MNHEY and CDR2 SMNVEV (reference sequence). Trimming cost V 3 bases and J 6 bases; bases outside gene matches: 3. CDR3 loop: CASSFDSGDTQYF. The CDR3 DNA sequence: TGTGCCAGCAGTTTCGATAGCGGGGATACGCAGTATTTT.

The chain joins TRBV5-1 to TRBJ1-2; the D is unclear. This CDR3 comprises 11 residues. Germline V gene sequence: CDR1 SGHRS, CDR2 YFSETQ. V was clipped by 0 bases and J by 4 bases, with 1 base between them. The CDR3 sequence: CASSLGYGYTF. CDR3 DNA: TGCGCCAGCAGCTTGGGCTATGGCTACACCTTC. Looking up the rest from reference TRBV5-1 and TRBJ1-2 gives the full variable domain: KAGVTQTPRYLIKTRGQQVTLSCSPISGHRSVSWYQQTPGQGLQFLFEYFSETQRNKGNFPGRFSGRQFSNSRSEMNVSTLELGDSALYLCASSLGYGYTFGSGTRLTVV.

J is TRBJ1-1 and V is TRBV6-1; D is unresolved. V lost 4 bases, J lost 1 base, and 10 bases lay in between. The length of the CDR3 is 14 residues. Looked up from germline, CDR1 is MNHNS and CDR2 is SASEGT. The CDR3 here is CASSATLGNTEAFF. In DNA form, the CDR3 reads TGTGCCAGCAGTGCGACCCTGGGGAACACTGAAGCTTTCTTT.

The CDR3 protein is CASSPYGNTIYF. The CDR3 DNA sequence: TGTGCCAGCAGTCCGTACGGAAACACCATATATTTT. The V call is TRBV6-1, the J call TRBJ1-3, with D uncertain. Germline assignment: CDR1 MNHNS and CDR2 SASEGT. The CDR3 is 12 residues long. V shed 5 bases and J shed 4 bases, with 6 bases lying between them.

This sequence joins TRBV6-5 and TRBJ2-7, with D uncertain. Trimming took off 2 bases at V and 1 base at J, with 6 bases between the two ends. Germline V CDR1 and CDR2: MNHEY, SVGAGI. The CDR3 is made up of 13 amino acids. The CDR3 reads CASSYHGSYEQYV. Here the CDR3 DNA reads TGTGCCAGCAGTTACCACGGATCCTACGAGCAGTACGTC.

The chain joins TRBV4-1 to TRBJ1-4; D not resolved. CDR3 size: 16 residues. Germline V CDR1 and CDR2: MGHRA, YSYEKL. Trimming removed 1 base at V and 4 bases at J, with 13 bases between. CDR3 sequence reads: CASSQVSGPSNEKLFF. For the CDR3, the DNA is TGCGCCAGCAGCCAAGTCTCAGGACCTAGTAATGAAAAACTGTTTTTT.

The CDR3: CASSADRVPQETQYF. In DNA, the CDR3 is TGTGCCAGCAGCGCGGACAGGGTCCCACAAGAGACCCAGTACTTC. The chain links TRBV6-1 to TRBJ2-5, with 8 bases that match TRBD1. The CDR3 loop spans 15 amino acids. Germline V gene data show CDR1 as MNHNS and CDR2 as SASEGT. J lost 2 bases, V lost 6 bases, and 8 bases had no gene match.

J is TRBJ1-1 and V is TRBV5-6, with TRBD1 matching over 10 bases. Trimming removed 4 bases from V and 5 bases from J; junction bases left unmatched: 5. CDR3 length equals 14 residues. CDR1 and CDR2 (germline): SGHDT, YYEEEE. The CDR3 sequence: CASSPRQGATEAFF. CDR3 in DNA: TGTGCCAGCAGCCCCCGACAGGGGGCTACTGAAGCTTTCTTT. Looking up the rest from reference TRBV5-6 and TRBJ1-1 gives the full variable domain: DAGVTQSPTHLIKTRGQQVTLRCSPKSGHDTVSWYQQALGQGPQFIFQYYEEEERQRGNFPDRFSGHQFPNYSSELNVNALLLGDSALYLCASSPRQGATEAFFGQGTRLTVV.